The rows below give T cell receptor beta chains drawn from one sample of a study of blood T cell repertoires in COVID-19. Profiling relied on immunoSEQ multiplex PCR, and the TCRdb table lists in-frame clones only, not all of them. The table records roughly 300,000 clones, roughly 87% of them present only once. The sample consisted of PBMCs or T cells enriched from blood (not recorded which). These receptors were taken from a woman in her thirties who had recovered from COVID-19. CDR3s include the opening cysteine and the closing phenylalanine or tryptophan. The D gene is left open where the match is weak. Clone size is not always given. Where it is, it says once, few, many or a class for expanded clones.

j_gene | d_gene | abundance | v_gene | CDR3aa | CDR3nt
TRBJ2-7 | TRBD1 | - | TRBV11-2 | CASSLGTGLPYEQYF | TGTGCCAGCAGCTTGGGGACAGGGCTTCCCTACGAGCAGTACTTC
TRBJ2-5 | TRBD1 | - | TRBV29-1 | CSVGQGAKGETQYF | TGCAGCGTTGGACAGGGGGCGAAGGGAGAGACCCAGTACTTC
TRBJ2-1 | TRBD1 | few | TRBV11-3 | CASSLDRTGDYNEQFF | TGTGCCAGCAGCTTAGATCGGACAGGAGACTACAATGAGCAGTTCTTC
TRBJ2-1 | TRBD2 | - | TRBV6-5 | CASSYQAGGPYNEQFF | TGTGCCAGCAGTTACCAAGCGGGGGGGCCCTACAATGAGCAGTTCTTC
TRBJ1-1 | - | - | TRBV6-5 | CASRQGPNTEAFF | TGTGCCAGCAGACAGGGTCCGAACACTGAAGCTTTCTTT
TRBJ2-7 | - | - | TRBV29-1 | CSVEGPNYEQYF | TGCAGCGTTGAAGGGCCAAACTACGAGCAGTACTTC
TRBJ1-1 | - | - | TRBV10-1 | CASKQAPHTEAFF | TGCGCCAGCAAACAGGCCCCACACACTGAAGCTTTCTTT
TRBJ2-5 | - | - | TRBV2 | CASKLEETQYF | TGTGCCAGCAAGCTGGAAGAGACCCAGTACTTC
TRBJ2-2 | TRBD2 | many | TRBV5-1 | CASSGRGDTGELFF | TGCGCCAGCAGCGGGCGGGGGGACACCGGGGAGCTGTTTTTT
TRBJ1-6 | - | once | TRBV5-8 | CASSLSGWDSPLHF | TGTGCCAGCAGCTTGTCGGGTTGGGATTCACCCCTCCACTTT
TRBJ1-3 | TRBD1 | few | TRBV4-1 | CASSLQGQGSGNTIYF | TGCGCCAGCAGCCTACAGGGACAGGGCTCTGGAAACACCATATATTTT
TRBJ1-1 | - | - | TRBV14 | CASSQVGGGRAFF | TGTGCCAGCAGCCAAGTAGGTGGAGGGAGAGCTTTCTTT
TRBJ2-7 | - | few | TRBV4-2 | CASSQDLRRAGVEQYF | TGTGCCAGCAGCCAAGATCTTCGGCGGGCCGGCGTCGAGCAGTACTTC
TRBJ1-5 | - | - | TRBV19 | CASSPGRINQPQHF | TGTGCCAGTAGCCCAGGGAGGATCAATCAGCCCCAGCATTTT
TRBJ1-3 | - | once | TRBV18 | CASSPYSSGNTIYF | TGTGCCAGCTCACCCTACTCCTCTGGAAACACCATATATTTT
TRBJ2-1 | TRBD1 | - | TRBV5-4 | CASSLAAGGNEQFF | TGTGCCAGCAGCTTGGCGGCAGGGGGCAATGAGCAGTTCTTC
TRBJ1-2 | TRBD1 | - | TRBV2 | CASSVGQGGDYGYTF | TGTGCCAGCAGTGTCGGACAGGGGGGGGACTATGGCTACACCTTC
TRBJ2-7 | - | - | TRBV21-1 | CASSKGEGGSYEQYF | TGTGCCAGCAGCAAAGGGGAAGGGGGCTCCTACGAGCAGTACTTC
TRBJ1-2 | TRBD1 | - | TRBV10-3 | CAISGGTGDNYGYTF | TGTGCCATCAGTGGAGGGACAGGGGACAACTATGGCTACACCTTC
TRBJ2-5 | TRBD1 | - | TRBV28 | CASRLGAGGKTQYF | TGTGCCAGCAGGCTCGGGGCAGGGGGCAAGACCCAGTACTTC
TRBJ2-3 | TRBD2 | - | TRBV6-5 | CASSWRGGSTDTQYF | TGTGCCAGCAGTTGGCGGGGGGGGAGCACAGATACGCAGTATTTT
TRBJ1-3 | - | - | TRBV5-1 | CASSLERGAASGNTIYF | TGCGCCAGCAGCTTGGAGCGTGGGGCAGCATCTGGAAACACCATATATTTT
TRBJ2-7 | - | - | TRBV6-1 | CASSEAEHYEQYF | TGTGCCAGCAGTGAAGCTGAACACTACGAGCAGTACTTC
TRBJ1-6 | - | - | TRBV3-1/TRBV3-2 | CASSQGTERSSYNSPLHF | TGTGCCAGCAGCCAAGGGACAGAGAGGAGCTCCTATAATTCACCCCTCCACTTT
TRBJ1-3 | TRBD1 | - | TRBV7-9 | CASTTPRAGQGTNTIYF | TGTGCCAGCACCACCCCAAGGGCGGGACAGGGGACGAACACCATATATTTT
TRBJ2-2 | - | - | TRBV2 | CASSERAGELFF | TGTGCCAGCAGTGAACGGGCCGGGGAGCTGTTTTTT
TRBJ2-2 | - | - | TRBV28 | CASSDRDSFGTGELFF | TGTGCCAGCAGTGATCGGGACTCCTTTGGAACCGGGGAGCTGTTTTTT
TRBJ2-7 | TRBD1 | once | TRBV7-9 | CASSRQGTEISYEQYF | TGTGCCAGCAGCAGGCAAGGGACAGAGATCTCCTACGAGCAGTACTTC
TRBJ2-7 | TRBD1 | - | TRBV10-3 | CAIRGPQGARHEQYF | TGTGCCATCAGAGGCCCGCAGGGGGCTAGGCACGAGCAGTACTTC
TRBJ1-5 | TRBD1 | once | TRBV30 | CAWSAGQGSQPQHF | TGTGCCTGGAGTGCCGGACAGGGAAGTCAGCCCCAGCATTTT
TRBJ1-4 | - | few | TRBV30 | CAWSALGTNEKLFF | TGTGCCTGGAGTGCTCTCGGGACTAATGAAAAACTGTTTTTT
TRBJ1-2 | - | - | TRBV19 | CASSPRVSTDGYTF | TGTGCCAGTAGTCCCCGAGTTTCAACTGATGGCTACACCTTC
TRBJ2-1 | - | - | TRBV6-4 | CASSDWAGRNEQFF | TGTGCCAGCAGTGACTGGGCAGGGAGGAATGAGCAGTTCTTC
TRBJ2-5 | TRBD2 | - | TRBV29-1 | CSAGTSGGVQETQYF | TGCAGCGCCGGGACTAGCGGGGGGGTACAAGAGACCCAGTACTTC
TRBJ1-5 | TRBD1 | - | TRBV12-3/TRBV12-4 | CASRMTGFQPQHF | TGTGCCAGCAGGATGACAGGGTTTCAGCCCCAGCATTTT
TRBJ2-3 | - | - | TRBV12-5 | CASGSDTQYF | TGTGCTAGTGGCTCAGATACGCAGTATTTT
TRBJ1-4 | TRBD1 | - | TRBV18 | CASSLQGETNEKLFF | TGTGCCAGCTCACTTCAGGGGGAAACTAATGAAAAACTGTTTTTT
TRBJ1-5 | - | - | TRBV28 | CASRSQGFEPQHF | TGTGCCAGCAGATCCCAGGGTTTCGAGCCCCAGCATTTT
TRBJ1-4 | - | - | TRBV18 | CASSPPSEGNEKLFF | TGTGCCAGCTCACCACCGAGCGAAGGAAATGAAAAACTGTTTTTT
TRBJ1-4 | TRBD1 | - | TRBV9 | CASSGQGGNEKLFF | TGTGCCAGCAGCGGACAGGGAGGTAATGAAAAACTGTTTTTT
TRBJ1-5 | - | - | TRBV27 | CASSLSGGSNQPQHF | TGTGCCAGCAGTTTATCGGGGGGTAGCAATCAGCCCCAGCATTTT
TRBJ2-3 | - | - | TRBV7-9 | CASSLAGRTEVTDTQYF | TGTGCCAGCAGCTTGGCTGGGCGGACTGAGGTCACAGATACGCAGTATTTT
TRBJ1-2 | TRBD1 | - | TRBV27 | CASSASGTVRNGYTF | TGTGCCAGCAGTGCGTCCGGGACAGTGAGGAATGGCTACACCTTC
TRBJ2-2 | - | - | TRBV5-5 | CASQLDQGSNTGELFF | TGTGCCAGCCAGCTTGATCAGGGGTCCAACACCGGGGAGCTGTTTTTT
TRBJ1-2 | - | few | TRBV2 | CASSPTPTGTNNYGYTF | TGTGCCAGCAGTCCTACTCCAACAGGGACCAATAACTATGGCTACACCTTC
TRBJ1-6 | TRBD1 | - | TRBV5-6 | CASSLERTGFYNSPLHF | TGTGCCAGCAGCTTGGAGAGGACAGGGTTTTATAATTCACCCCTCCACTTT
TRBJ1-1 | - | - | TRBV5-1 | CASTWEGFNTEAFF | TGCGCCAGCACTTGGGAGGGGTTCAACACTGAAGCTTTCTTT